This TCR beta chain was identified in a study of blood T cell repertoires in COVID-19. Overall study context: T cells, B-cell-depleted T cells, or PBMCs provided the cDNA or gDNA that served as material.

Profiling relied on immunoSEQ multiplex PCR, and the TCRdb table lists in-frame clones only, not all of them. This table has 45,000 or so clones, roughly nine tenths appearing once. J gave up 2 bases and V 4 bases, and 3 bases lay outside the gene matches. Germline CDR1 and CDR2: SGHRS and YFSETQ. The CDR3 consists of 15 residues. Material for sequencing was peripheral blood. The clonotype was recovered from a man between 40 and 49 years old with active COVID-19. This chain joins TRBV5-1 and TRBJ2-5, with 12 nucleotides matching TRBD2. CDR3 DNA: TGCGCCAGCAGCCCTAGCGGGAGGGTTCAAGAGACCCAGTACTTC. Its translation: CASSPSGRVQETQYF.